This is a list of T cell receptor beta chains from one sample in a study of T-cell reconstitution after alpha-beta-depleted transplantation in children. TCRdb processed the PCR reads anew with MiXCR; each CDR3 protein has one entry. The repertoire holds under 750,000 distinct CDR3 sequences, with 20% to 25% as singletons. This material consisted of PBMCs, mostly from graft donor cells, taken 360 days after TCRalphabeta/CD19-depleted stem cell transplant. All receptors derive from a boy under three years old who had a stem cell transplant for acute myeloid leukemia, so the T cells may come from the graft donor. Each CDR3 is given with its conserved first and last residue. Each record gives: D gene, clone size, J gene, V gene, CDR3 DNA, CDR3 protein. A D gene is named only where the DNA matches it firmly. Clone size is given for some rows only: seen once, a few or many times, or a class if the clone is expanded.

TRBD2	many	TRBJ2-3	TRBV20-1	TGCAGTGCTAGAGGGGTGGCGGGGGACCGCACAGATACGCAGTATTTT	CSARGVAGDRTDTQYF
TRBD1	-	TRBJ2-7	TRBV20-1	TGCAGTGCTGGACAGGGGGTAGAGCAGTACTTC	CSAGQGVEQYF
-	-	TRBJ2-7	TRBV10-3	TGTGCCATCAGTGGACGGTCCTCCTACGAGCAGTACTTC	CAISGRSSYEQYF
TRBD2	once	TRBJ2-3	TRBV7-2	TGTGCCAGCAGCTTATACCCGGCGGGGGGGCCGGATACGCAGTATTTT	CASSLYPAGGPDTQYF
TRBD1	few	TRBJ2-7	TRBV24-1	TGTGCCACCAGTGACCCCGGACAGGCCTCCTACGAGCAGTACTTC	CATSDPGQASYEQYF
-	many	TRBJ2-1	TRBV7-6	TGTGCCAGCAGCCCATGGGTGGGCTCCTACAATGAGCAGTTCTTC	CASSPWVGSYNEQFF
-	many	TRBJ2-2	TRBV6-6	TGTGCCAGCCGCGGCGGGGAACTGTTTTTT	CASRGGELFF
TRBD2	-	TRBJ2-1	TRBV29-1	TGCAGCCTGCAAAGCGGGGGGGCTTTCTACAATGAGCAGTTCTTC	CSLQSGGAFYNEQFF
-	few	TRBJ1-1	TRBV12-3/TRBV12-4	TGTGCCAGCAGTTTATGGGAATTGAACACTGAAGCTTTCTTT	CASSLWELNTEAFF
-	many	TRBJ2-3	TRBV5-5	TGTGCCAGCAGTCCTCCGCTAGACTCGGATACGCAGTATTTT	CASSPPLDSDTQYF
-	-	TRBJ2-3	TRBV15	TGTGCCACCAGCAACGGGATCACAGATACGCAGTATTTT	CATSNGITDTQYF
-	many	TRBJ2-7	TRBV20-1	TGCAGTGCTAGGGCCCGACATACCGGCTACGAGCAGTACTTC	CSARARHTGYEQYF
-	-	TRBJ2-7	TRBV28	TGTGCCAGCACCGGGCGCGCGATCTCCTACGAGCAGTACTTC	CASTGRAISYEQYF
TRBD1	-	TRBJ1-1	TRBV20-1	TGCAGTGCTAGGCGGACAGGGCGGTTCACTGAAGCTTTCTTT	CSARRTGRFTEAFF
-	few	TRBJ1-2	TRBV10-3	TGTGCCATCAGTGACAGTAACTATGGCTACACCTTC	CAISDSNYGYTF
-	few	TRBJ1-4	TRBV28	TGTGCCAGCTATTCTCGGCGGGGGGCGGATGAAAAACTGTTTTTT	CASYSRRGADEKLFF
-	few	TRBJ2-1	TRBV20-1	TGCAGTGCTAGTGACTCCTTCTCCTACAATGAGCAGTTCTTC	CSASDSFSYNEQFF
-	many	TRBJ1-4	TRBV12-3/TRBV12-4	TGTGCCAGCAGTTTAGGGCACACTGAAAAACTGTTTTTT	CASSLGHTEKLFF
-	few	TRBJ2-1	TRBV10-3	TGTGCCATCAGTGAGGAGGGCTCCTACAATGAGCAGTTCTTC	CAISEEGSYNEQFF
-	-	TRBJ1-5	TRBV15	TGTGCCACCAGCAGAGATTTGAGTGGCAGCAATCAGCCCCAGCATTTT	CATSRDLSGSNQPQHF
-	many	TRBJ2-1	TRBV10-3	TGTGCCATCAGTGAGTCTGCCTCCGACTACAATGAGCAGTTCTTC	CAISESASDYNEQFF
-	few	TRBJ2-1	TRBV24-1	TGTGCCACCGAAGAAGAGGATGAGCAGTTCTTC	CATEEEDEQFF
TRBD2	-	TRBJ2-1	TRBV10-1	TGCGCCAGCAGTTCTGGCGGGGGGCCCTCCTACAATGAGCAGTTCTTC	CASSSGGGPSYNEQFF
-	-	TRBJ2-7	TRBV4-3	TGCGCCAGCAGCCAGTTCGTCGGGGAGGTAAACGAGCAGTACTTC	CASSQFVGEVNEQYF
-	-	TRBJ1-1	TRBV4-2	TGTGCCAGCAGCCAAGAGGTAGACTTACTGAACACTGAAGCTTTCTTT	CASSQEVDLLNTEAFF
TRBD2	many	TRBJ2-3	TRBV12-5	TGTGCTAGTGGGCTAGCGGGGGGGCAAGATACGCAGTATTTT	CASGLAGGQDTQYF
-	-	TRBJ2-3	TRBV13	TGTGCCAGCAGCTTCGGGGATATCGGGCCAGATACGCAGTATTTT	CASSFGDIGPDTQYF
-	few	TRBJ2-1	TRBV27	TGTGCCAGCAGTTTTGTGGGGGGACCAAACTACAATGAGCAGTTCTTC	CASSFVGGPNYNEQFF
-	many	TRBJ2-2	TRBV6-2/TRBV6-3	TGTGCCAGCAGTTATTCCAGCATTCACACCGGGGAGCTGTTTTTT	CASSYSSIHTGELFF
TRBD2	many	TRBJ2-3	TRBV20-1	TGCAGTGCTAGTTTTCCGACTAGCAGGCCCTCCACAGATACGCAGTATTTT	CSASFPTSRPSTDTQYF
-	-	TRBJ1-1	TRBV20-1	TGCAGTGCTAGAGGCACTCGGGACGTGCACCGGAACACTGAAGCTTTCTTT	CSARGTRDVHRNTEAFF
TRBD2	-	TRBJ2-1	TRBV20-1	TGCAGTGCTAGAGGGTCGGGACTAGTATCCTACAATGAGCAGTTCTTC	CSARGSGLVSYNEQFF
-	many	TRBJ2-7	TRBV6-5	TGTGCCAGTTCGGCCCGTGCGGGCGAGCAGTACTTC	CASSARAGEQYF
TRBD2	-	TRBJ2-3	TRBV7-2	TGTGCCAGCAGCTTATCCGCCCCCGGGGGGGCCACAGATACGCAGTATTTT	CASSLSAPGGATDTQYF
TRBD1	many	TRBJ2-2	TRBV10-1	TGCGCCAGCACCGCAGGGGGAAACACCGGGGAGCTGTTTTTT	CASTAGGNTGELFF
-	many	TRBJ2-5	TRBV5-6	TGTGCCAGCAGCTCCTCGTACGAAGAGACCCAGTACTTC	CASSSSYEETQYF
-	-	TRBJ2-5	TRBV24-1	TGTGCCACCAGTGATTTCCGGGGGCCCCAAGAGACCCAGTACTTC	CATSDFRGPQETQYF
-	few	TRBJ1-6	TRBV7-8	TGTGCCAGCAGCTTGGCGGGGTATAATTCACCCCTCCACTTT	CASSLAGYNSPLHF
-	-	TRBJ2-3	TRBV20-1	TGCAGTGTCGCGGAGCTACCCACAGATACGCAGTATTTT	CSVAELPTDTQYF
TRBD1	-	TRBJ2-1	TRBV6-5	TGTGCCAGCAGTTACTCGAAGACAGGGCGTGAGCAGTTCTTC	CASSYSKTGREQFF
TRBD1	few	TRBJ1-5	TRBV12-5	TGTGCTAGTGGTTTGGTATGGAACAGGGGGCTATTGACGAAGCAGCCCCAGCATTTT	CASGLVWNRGLLTKQPQHF
-	-	TRBJ2-1	TRBV20-1	TGCAGTGCTAGACCACCTACCTACAATGAGCAGTTCTTC	CSARPPTYNEQFF